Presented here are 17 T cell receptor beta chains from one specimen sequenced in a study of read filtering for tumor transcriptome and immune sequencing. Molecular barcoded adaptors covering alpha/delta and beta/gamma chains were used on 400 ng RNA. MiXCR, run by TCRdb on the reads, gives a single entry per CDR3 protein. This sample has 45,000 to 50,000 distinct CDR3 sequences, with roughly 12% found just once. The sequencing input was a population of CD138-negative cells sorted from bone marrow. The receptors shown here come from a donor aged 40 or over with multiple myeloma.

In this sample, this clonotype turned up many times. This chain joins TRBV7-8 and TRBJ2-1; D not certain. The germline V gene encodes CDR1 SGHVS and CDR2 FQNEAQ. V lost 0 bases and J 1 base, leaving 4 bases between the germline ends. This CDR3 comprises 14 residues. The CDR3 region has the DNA TGTGCCAGCAGCTTAGCGGGGTCCTACAATGAGCAGTTCTTC. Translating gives CASSLAGSYNEQFF. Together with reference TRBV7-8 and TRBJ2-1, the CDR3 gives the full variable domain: GAGVSQSPRYKVAKRGQDVALRCDPISGHVSLFWYQQALGQGPEFLTYFQNEAQLDKSGLPSDRFFAERPEGSVSTLKIQRTQQEDSAVYLCASSLAGSYNEQFFGPGTRLTVL.

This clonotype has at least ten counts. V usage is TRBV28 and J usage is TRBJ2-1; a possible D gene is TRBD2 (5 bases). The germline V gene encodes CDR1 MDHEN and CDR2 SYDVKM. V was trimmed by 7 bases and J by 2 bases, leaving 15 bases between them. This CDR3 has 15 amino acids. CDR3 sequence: CASTLGRGTYNEQFF. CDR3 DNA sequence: TGTGCCAGCACCCTGGGGAGAGGAACCTACAATGAGCAGTTCTTC.

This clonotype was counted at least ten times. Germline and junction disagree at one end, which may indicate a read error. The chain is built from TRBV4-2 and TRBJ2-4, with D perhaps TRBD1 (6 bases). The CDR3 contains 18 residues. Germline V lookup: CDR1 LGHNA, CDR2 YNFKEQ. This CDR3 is CASSQDSSWDTPKNIQYF. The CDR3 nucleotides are TGCGCCAGCAGCCAAGATAGCAGTTGGGACACCCCCAAAAACATTCAGTACTTC.

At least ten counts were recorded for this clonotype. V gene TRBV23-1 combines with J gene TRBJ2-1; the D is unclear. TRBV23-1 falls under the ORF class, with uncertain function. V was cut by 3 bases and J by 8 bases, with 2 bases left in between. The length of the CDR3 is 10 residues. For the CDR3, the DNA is TGCGCCAGCAGTCAGGATGAGCAGTTCTTC. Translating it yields CASSQDEQFF.

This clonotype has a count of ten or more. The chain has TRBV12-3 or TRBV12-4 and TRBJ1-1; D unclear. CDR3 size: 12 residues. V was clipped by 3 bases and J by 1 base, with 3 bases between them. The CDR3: CASSFENTEAFF. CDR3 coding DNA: TGTGCCAGCAGTTTTGAGAACACTGAAGCTTTCTTT.

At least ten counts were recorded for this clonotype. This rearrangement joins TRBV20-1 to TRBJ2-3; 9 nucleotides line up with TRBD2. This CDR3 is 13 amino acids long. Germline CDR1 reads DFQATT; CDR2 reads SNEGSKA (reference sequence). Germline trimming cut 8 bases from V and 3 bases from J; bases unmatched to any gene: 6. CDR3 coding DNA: TGCAGTTCTACTAGCGGGCAGACAGATACGCAGTATTTT. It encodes CSSTSGQTDTQYF.

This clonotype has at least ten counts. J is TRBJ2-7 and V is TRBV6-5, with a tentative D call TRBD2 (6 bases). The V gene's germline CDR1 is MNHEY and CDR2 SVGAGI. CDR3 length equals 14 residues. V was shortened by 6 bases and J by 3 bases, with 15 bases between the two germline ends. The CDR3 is CASRGHLGGYEQYF. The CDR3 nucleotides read TGTGCCAGCAGAGGACACCTGGGGGGCTACGAGCAGTACTTC.

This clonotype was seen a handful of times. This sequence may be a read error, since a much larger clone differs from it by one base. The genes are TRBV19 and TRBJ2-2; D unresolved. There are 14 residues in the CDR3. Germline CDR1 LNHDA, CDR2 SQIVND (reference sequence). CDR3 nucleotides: TGTGCCAGTAGTGTAGAGTGGCACACCGGGGAGCTGTTTTTT. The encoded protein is CASSVEWHTGELFF.

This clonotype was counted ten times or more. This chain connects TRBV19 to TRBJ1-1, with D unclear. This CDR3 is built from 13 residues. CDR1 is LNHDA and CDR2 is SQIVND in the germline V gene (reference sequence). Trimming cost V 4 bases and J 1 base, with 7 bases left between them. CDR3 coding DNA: TGTGCCAGTAGTAGGAACGGGAACACTGAAGCTTTCTTT. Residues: CASSRNGNTEAFF. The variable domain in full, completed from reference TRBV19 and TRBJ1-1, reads DGGITQSPKYLFRKEGQNVTLSCEQNLNHDAMYWYRQDPGQGLRLIYYSQIVNDFQKGDIAEGYSVSREKKESFPLTVTSAQKNPTAFYLCASSRNGNTEAFFGQGTRLTVV.

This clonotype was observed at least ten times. The CDR3 DNA is TGTGCCAGTGGGCTAGCGGGAGGGGATACGCAGTATTTT. Its translation: CASGLAGGDTQYF. The chain is built from TRBV7-3 and TRBJ2-3; 12 positions match TRBD2. The CDR3 spans 13 residues. Germline loops: CDR1 SGHTA, CDR2 FQGTGA. V dropped 9 bases and J dropped 6; count of bases not matched to a gene: 4.

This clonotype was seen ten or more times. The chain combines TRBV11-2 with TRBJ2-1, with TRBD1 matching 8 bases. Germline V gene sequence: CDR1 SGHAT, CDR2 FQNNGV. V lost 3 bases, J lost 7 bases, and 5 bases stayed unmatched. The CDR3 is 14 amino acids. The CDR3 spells CASSLQDRDNEQFF. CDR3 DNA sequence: TGTGCCAGCAGCTTGCAGGACAGGGATAATGAGCAGTTCTTC. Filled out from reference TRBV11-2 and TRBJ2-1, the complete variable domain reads EAGVAQSPRYKIIEKRQSVAFWCNPISGHATLYWYQQILGQGPKLLIQFQNNGVVDDSQLPKDRFSAERLKGVDSTLKIQPAKLEDSAVYLCASSLQDRDNEQFFGPGTRLTVL.

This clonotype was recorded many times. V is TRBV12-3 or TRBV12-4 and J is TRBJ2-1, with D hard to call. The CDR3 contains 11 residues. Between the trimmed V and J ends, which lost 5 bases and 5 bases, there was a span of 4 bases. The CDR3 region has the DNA TGTGCCAGCAGTACCCACAATGAGCAGTTCTTC. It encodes CASSTHNEQFF.

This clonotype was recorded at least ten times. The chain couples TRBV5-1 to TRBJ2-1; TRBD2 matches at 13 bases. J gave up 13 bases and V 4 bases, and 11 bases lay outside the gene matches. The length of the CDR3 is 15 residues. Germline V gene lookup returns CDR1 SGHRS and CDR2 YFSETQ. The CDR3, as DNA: TGCGCCAGCAGCCTGGGACTAGCGGGGATAGGTTTCCAGTTCTTC. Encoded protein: CASSLGLAGIGFQFF. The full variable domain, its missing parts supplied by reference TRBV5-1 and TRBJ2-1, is KAGVTQTPRYLIKTRGQQVTLSCSPISGHRSVSWYQQTPGQGLQFLFEYFSETQRNKGNFPGRFSGRQFSNSRSEMNVSTLELGDSALYLCASSLGLAGIGFQFFGPGTRLTVL.

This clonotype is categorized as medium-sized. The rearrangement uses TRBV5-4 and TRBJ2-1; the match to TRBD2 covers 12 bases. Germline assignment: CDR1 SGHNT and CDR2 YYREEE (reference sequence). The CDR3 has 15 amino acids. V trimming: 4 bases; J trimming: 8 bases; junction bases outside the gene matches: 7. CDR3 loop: CASSQTSGSEHEQFF. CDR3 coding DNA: TGTGCCAGCAGCCAGACTAGCGGGAGTGAGCATGAGCAGTTCTTC. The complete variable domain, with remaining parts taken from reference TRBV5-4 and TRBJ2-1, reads ETGVTQSPTHLIKTRGQQVTLRCSSQSGHNTVSWYQQALGQGPQFIFQYYREEENGRGNFPPRFSGLQFPNYSSELNVNALELDDSALYLCASSQTSGSEHEQFFGPGTRLTVL.

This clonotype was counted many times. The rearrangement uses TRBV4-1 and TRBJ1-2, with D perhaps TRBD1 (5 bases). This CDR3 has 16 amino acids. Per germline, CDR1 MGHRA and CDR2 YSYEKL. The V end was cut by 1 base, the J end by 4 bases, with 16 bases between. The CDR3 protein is CASSQASEGRFYGYTF. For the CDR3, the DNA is TGCGCCAGCAGCCAAGCTTCGGAGGGGCGCTTCTATGGCTACACCTTC.

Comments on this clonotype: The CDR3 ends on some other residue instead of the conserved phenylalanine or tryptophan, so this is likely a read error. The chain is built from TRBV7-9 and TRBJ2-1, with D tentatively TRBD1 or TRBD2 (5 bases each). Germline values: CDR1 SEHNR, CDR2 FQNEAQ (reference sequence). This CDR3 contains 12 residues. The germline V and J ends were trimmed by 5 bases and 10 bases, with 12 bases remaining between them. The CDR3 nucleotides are TGTGCCAGCAGCCGCAGTAGGGACGAGCAGTTCCTC. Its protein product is CASSRSRDEQFL.

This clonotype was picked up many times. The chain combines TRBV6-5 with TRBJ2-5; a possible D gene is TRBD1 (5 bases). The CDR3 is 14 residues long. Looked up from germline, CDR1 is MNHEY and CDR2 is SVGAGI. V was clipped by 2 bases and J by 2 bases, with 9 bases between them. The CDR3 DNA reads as TGTGCCAGCAGTTACAACAGGAGACAAGAGACCCAGTACTTC. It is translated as CASSYNRRQETQYF.